This T cell receptor (beta chain) was captured in a study of T cell responses to AZD1222 COVID-19 vaccine. Study-wide context: Second-dose recipients at about 4 or about 12 weeks were treated as one pooled group.

For this clone: What it binds is unknown.

Study conclusions and caveats: Increased Spike-specific TCR breadth and depth were observed after two AZD1222 doses. Donors were largely white British and mainly female; clonal diversity was possibly underestimated. With dominance at 160-218 and 743-854, vaccine-associated CD4 TCRs spanned spike.

Generated by immunoSEQ multiplex PCR, the TCRdb table keeps only in-frame clones and is missing some. The table lists around 99,000 clones, about nine tenths of them singletons, with about 5.2% in the top ten. The CDR3 sequence is 15 residues long. V lost 5 bases, J lost 8 bases, and 14 bases stayed unmatched. Looked up from germline, CDR1 is SGHTA and CDR2 is FQGNSA. The sequenced sample was peripheral blood, obtained on day 0 of AZD1222 vaccination. This TCR came from an adult in good health. The chain carries TRBV7-2 and TRBJ1-2; 7 nucleotides agree with TRBD1. CDR3 loop: CASSPLDRVSGGYTF. The CDR3 region has the DNA TGTGCCAGCAGCCCGCTTGACAGGGTATCGGGGGGCTACACCTTC.